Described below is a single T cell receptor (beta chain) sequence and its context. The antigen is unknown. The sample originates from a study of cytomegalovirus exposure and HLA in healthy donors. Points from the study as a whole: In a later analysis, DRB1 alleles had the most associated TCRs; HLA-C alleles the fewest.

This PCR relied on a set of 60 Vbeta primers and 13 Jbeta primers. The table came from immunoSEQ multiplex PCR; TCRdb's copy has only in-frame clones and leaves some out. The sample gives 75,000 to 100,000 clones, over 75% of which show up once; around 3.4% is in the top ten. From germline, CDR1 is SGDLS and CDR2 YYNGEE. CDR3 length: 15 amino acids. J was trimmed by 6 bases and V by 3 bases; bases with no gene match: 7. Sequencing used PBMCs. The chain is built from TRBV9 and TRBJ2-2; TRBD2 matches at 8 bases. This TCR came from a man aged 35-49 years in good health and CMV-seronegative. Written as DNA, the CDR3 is TGTGCCAGCAGCGCGAGGACTAGCAATTCCGGGGAGCTGTTTTTT. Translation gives CASSARTSNSGELFF.